Listed below are T cell receptor beta chains from one sample, sequenced in a study of shared clonotypes between healthy human individuals. Measured with immunoSEQ multiplex PCR; TCRdb has only the in-frame clones, and not every one. The data hold more than 1,200,000 clones, with approximately 98.5% observed a single time. What was sequenced was naive CD4+ T cells sorted from blood. The receptors were sampled from a man aged 30 to 39 in good health. Both conserved end residues are part of each CDR3. D genes are given only for firm matches. Clone size is given for some rows only: seen once, a few or many times, or a class if the clone is expanded.

D gene,clone size,J gene,CDR3 length,V gene,CDR3 DNA,CDR3 protein
TRBD2,NA,TRBJ2-5,17,TRBV27,TGTGCCAGCAGCCCCGTTCGACTAGCGGGAGTAGCAGAGACCCAGTACTTC,CASSPVRLAGVAETQYF
TRBD2,NA,TRBJ2-2,16,TRBV28,TGTGCCAGCAGTTTGACTAGCGGGAGGGACACCGGGGAGCTGTTTTTT,CASSLTSGRDTGELFF
TRBD2,NA,TRBJ2-7,16,TRBV5-6,TGTGCCAGCAGCTTCCCTGGCGGGAGGGTCACCTACGAGCAGTACTTC,CASSFPGGRVTYEQYF
TRBD2,NA,TRBJ2-6,17,TRBV27,TGTGCCAGCAGAGGACTAGCGGGAAACTCTGGGGCCAACGTCCTGACTTTC,CASRGLAGNSGANVLTF
TRBD1,NA,TRBJ1-5,18,TRBV7-9,TGTGCCCATTTTACGGGACAGCTTTTCGAGGGTAGCAATCAGCCCCAGCATTTT,CAHFTGQLFEGSNQPQHF
TRBD1,NA,TRBJ1-4,16,TRBV9,TGTGCCAGCAGCGTAGGGAGGGGACAGGGTGATGAAAAACTGTTTTTT,CASSVGRGQGDEKLFF
NA,once,TRBJ2-7,13,TRBV2,TGTGCCACCGGGACGGGGTCGTCTGAGAAGCAGTACTTC,CATGTGSSEKQYF
NA,NA,TRBJ2-3,12,TRBV27,TGTGCCAGCAGTTTACACCCTGATACGCAGTATTTT,CASSLHPDTQYF
NA,NA,TRBJ2-1,14,TRBV7-9,TGTGCCAGCATTTCGGGAGTATATTCCCATGAGCAGTTCTTC,CASISGVYSHEQFF
TRBD1,NA,TRBJ2-7,15,TRBV7-2,TGTGCCAGCAGCTTCGCCCCGGGACAGAGCTACGAGCAGTACTTC,CASSFAPGQSYEQYF
TRBD1,NA,TRBJ1-2,14,TRBV7-9,TGTGCCAGCAGCCCTCCCGGGACAGATTTTGGCTACACCTTC,CASSPPGTDFGYTF
TRBD2,NA,TRBJ2-2,16,TRBV5-1,TGCGCCAGCAGCCCTGGTGGGGGGGCGAACACCGGGGAGCTGTTTTTT,CASSPGGGANTGELFF
NA,NA,TRBJ1-5,14,TRBV2,TGTGCCAGCACCCTCCCAGGGGTCAATCAGCCCCAGCATTTT,CASTLPGVNQPQHF
NA,NA,TRBJ1-2,14,TRBV9,TGTGCCAGCAGCGCCCAGGACAGCAACTATGGCTACACCTTC,CASSAQDSNYGYTF
NA,NA,TRBJ1-2,14,TRBV19,TGTGCCAGTAGTCTCACCGGGACCCTGGATGGCTACACCTTC,CASSLTGTLDGYTF
NA,NA,TRBJ2-1,11,TRBV5-5,TGTGCCAGCAGCCTTTGGGATGAGCAGTTCTTC,CASSLWDEQFF
NA,NA,TRBJ2-7,14,TRBV5-4,TGTGCCAGCAGCTCCCCGGGACGTATGGGCGAGCAGTACTTC,CASSSPGRMGEQYF
NA,NA,TRBJ2-1,15,TRBV18,TGTGCCAGCTCACCAATCCAGGGCTCCTACAATGAGCAGTTCTTC,CASSPIQGSYNEQFF
TRBD1,NA,TRBJ2-7,13,TRBV29-1,TGCAGCGTCCGGGACAGGGGGCGAGGAGAGCAGTACTTC,CSVRDRGRGEQYF
TRBD2,NA,TRBJ2-7,19,TRBV5-1,TGCGCCAGCAGCTTGGGATCGGGGAGGGCCGCGGGGAGCTCCTACGAGCAGTACTTC,CASSLGSGRAAGSSYEQYF
TRBD1,NA,TRBJ1-1,16,TRBV10-3,TGTGCCATCAGCAATGTACAGGGGGCAAGGAACACTGAAGCTTTCTTT,CAISNVQGARNTEAFF
NA,NA,TRBJ1-1,18,TRBV19,TGTGCCAGTAGTTTTCGCCAACGTGGGGTCCCCTTGAACACTGAAGCTTTCTTT,CASSFRQRGVPLNTEAFF
TRBD2,NA,TRBJ2-1,16,TRBV4-3,TGCGCCAGCAGCCAAGATCTCACTAGCGGGAGGAATGAGCAGTTCTTC,CASSQDLTSGRNEQFF
NA,NA,TRBJ1-4,15,TRBV14,TGTGCCAGCAGCCGGGTCCGAGGAACTAATGAAAAACTGTTTTTT,CASSRVRGTNEKLFF
TRBD2,NA,TRBJ2-7,15,TRBV7-7,TGTGCCAGCAGCCCCGGGCTAGCGGGAGTCTACGAGCAGTACTTC,CASSPGLAGVYEQYF
TRBD2,NA,TRBJ2-1,19,TRBV19,TGTGCCAGTAGTAAGGCAGGAACCGGGACTAGCGGGAGGGCCGTTGAGCAGTTCTTC,CASSKAGTGTSGRAVEQFF
TRBD2,NA,TRBJ2-3,15,TRBV6-4,TGTGCCAGCAGTGGAATAGCGGGAAGCACAGATACGCAGTATTTT,CASSGIAGSTDTQYF
NA,NA,TRBJ1-2,12,TRBV2,TGTGCCACCCGGGACAACAACTATGGCTACACCTTC,CATRDNNYGYTF
NA,NA,TRBJ2-3,13,TRBV6-1,TGTGCCAGCAGTGAAGAGTGGGGGGATACGCAGTATTTT,CASSEEWGDTQYF
TRBD1,NA,TRBJ1-5,17,TRBV18,TGTGCCAGCTCACCCGCGACAGGGGTATCTAGGCATCAGCCCCAGCATTTT,CASSPATGVSRHQPQHF
NA,NA,TRBJ2-1,14,TRBV18,TGTGCCAGCCACCCGGGTACGACCTACAATGAGCAGTTCTTC,CASHPGTTYNEQFF
NA,NA,TRBJ2-7,15,TRBV7-2,TGTGCCAGCGGGGGGGGCGGGAGTCACCCCTACGAGCAGTACTTC,CASGGGGSHPYEQYF
NA,NA,TRBJ1-2,14,TRBV6-5,TGTGCCAGCACACAGGGCGTGTGGGGATATGGCTACACCTTC,CASTQGVWGYGYTF
NA,NA,TRBJ1-5,13,TRBV9,TGTGCCAGCAGCGTAGCCAGCAATCAGCCCCAGCATTTT,CASSVASNQPQHF
NA,NA,TRBJ1-5,14,TRBV2,TGTGCCAGCAGCGCAAGGCCGGGCAATCAGCCCCAGCATTTT,CASSARPGNQPQHF